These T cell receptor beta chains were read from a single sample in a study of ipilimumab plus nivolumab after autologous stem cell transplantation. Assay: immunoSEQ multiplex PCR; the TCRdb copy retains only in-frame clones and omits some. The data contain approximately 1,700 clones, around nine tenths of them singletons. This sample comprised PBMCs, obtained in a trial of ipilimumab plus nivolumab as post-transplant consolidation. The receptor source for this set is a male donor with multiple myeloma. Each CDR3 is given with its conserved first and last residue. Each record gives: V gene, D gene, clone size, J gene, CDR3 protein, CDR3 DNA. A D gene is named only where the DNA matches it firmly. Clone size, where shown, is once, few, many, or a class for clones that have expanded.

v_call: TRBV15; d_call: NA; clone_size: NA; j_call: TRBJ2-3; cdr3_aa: CATSRAGRTDTQYF; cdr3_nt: TGTGCCACCAGCAGAGCGGGGCGCACAGATACGCAGTATTTT
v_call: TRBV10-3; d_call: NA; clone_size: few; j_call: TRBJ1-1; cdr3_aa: CAIMGGKGSSKKNTEAFF; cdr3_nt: TGTGCCATCATGGGAGGGAAGGGAAGCTCGAAGAAGAACACTGAAGCTTTCTTT
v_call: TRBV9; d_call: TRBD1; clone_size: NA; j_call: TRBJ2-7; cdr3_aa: CASSVEQGATYEQYF; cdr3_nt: TGTGCCAGCAGCGTAGAGCAGGGGGCAACCTACGAGCAGTACTTC
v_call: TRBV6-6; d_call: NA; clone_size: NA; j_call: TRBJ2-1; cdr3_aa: CASTRGPDEQFF; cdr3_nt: TGTGCCAGCACCCGAGGCCCCGATGAGCAGTTCTTC
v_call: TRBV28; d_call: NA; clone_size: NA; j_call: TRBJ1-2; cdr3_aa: CASSTGTRGGYTF; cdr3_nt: TGTGCCAGCAGTACCGGGACGCGTGGTGGCTACACCTTC
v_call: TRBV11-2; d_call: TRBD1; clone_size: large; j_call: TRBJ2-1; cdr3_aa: CASSLVKGQGYNEQFF; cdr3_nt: TGTGCCAGCAGCTTAGTGAAGGGACAGGGGTACAATGAGCAGTTCTTC
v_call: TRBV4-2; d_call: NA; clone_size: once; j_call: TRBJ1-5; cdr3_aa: CASSLGGFGNQPQHF; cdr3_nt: TGTGCCAGCAGCTTGGGCGGGTTTGGCAATCAGCCCCAGCATTTT
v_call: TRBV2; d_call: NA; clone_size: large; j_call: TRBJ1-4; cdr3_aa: CASRQGPNEKLFF; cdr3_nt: TGTGCCAGCAGGCAGGGACCCAATGAAAAACTGTTTTTT
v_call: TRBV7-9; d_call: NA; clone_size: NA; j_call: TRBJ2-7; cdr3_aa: CASTLGPGKQAEQYF; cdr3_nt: TGTGCCAGCACCCTGGGGCCCGGGAAACAGGCCGAGCAGTACTTC
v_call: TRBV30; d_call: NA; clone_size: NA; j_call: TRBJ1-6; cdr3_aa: CAWIPPDNIVPLHF; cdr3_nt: TGTGCCTGGATTCCCCCCGACAATATCGTACCCCTCCACTTT
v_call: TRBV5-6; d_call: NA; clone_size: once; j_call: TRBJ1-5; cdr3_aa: CASSLAMQGANQPQHF; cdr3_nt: TGTGCCAGCAGCTTGGCCATGCAGGGAGCCAATCAGCCCCAGCATTTT
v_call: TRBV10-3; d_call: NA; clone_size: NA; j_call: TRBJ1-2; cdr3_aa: CAIAETNYGYTF; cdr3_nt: TGTGCCATCGCGGAGACTAACTATGGCTACACCTTC
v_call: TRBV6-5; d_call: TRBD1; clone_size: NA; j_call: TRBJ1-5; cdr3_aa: CASSLRGFYQPQHF; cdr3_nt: TGTGCCAGCAGTCTCAGGGGGTTTTATCAGCCCCAGCATTTT
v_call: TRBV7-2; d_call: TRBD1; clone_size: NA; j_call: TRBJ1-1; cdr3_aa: CASSPYRGVTEAFF; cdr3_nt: TGTGCCAGCAGCCCATACAGGGGGGTCACTGAAGCTTTCTTT
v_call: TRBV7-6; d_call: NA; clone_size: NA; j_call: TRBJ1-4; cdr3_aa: CASSLREGEKLFF; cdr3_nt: TGTGCCAGCAGCTTACGGGAGGGAGAAAAACTGTTTTTT
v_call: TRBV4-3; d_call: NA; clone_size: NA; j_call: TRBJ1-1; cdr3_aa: CASSPGQNTEAFF; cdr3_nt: TGCGCCAGCAGCCCGGGACAGAACACTGAAGCTTTCTTT
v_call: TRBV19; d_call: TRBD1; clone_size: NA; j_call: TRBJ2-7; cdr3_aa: CASRRDRGTYEQYF; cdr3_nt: TGTGCCAGTAGACGGGACAGGGGAACCTACGAGCAGTACTTC
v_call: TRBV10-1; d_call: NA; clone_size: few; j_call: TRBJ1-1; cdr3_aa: CARAGCTEAFF; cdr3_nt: TGCGCCAGGGCAGGGTGCACTGAAGCTTTCTTT
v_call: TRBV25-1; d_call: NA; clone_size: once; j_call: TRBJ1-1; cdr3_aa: CASSEYISVATEAFF; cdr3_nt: TGTGCCAGCAGTGAATATATATCGGTGGCAACTGAAGCTTTCTTT
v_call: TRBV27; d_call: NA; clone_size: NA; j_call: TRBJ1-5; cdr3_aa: CASSPTRVGQPQHF; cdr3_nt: TGTGCCAGCAGCCCGACCAGGGTCGGTCAGCCCCAGCATTTT
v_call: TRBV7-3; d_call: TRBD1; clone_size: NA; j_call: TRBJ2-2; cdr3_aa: CASSSGTGGTGELFF; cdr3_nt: TGTGCCAGCAGCTCCGGGACAGGGGGTACCGGGGAGCTGTTTTTT
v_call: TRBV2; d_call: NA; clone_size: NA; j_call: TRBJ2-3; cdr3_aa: CASSRASSHPDTQYF; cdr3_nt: TGTGCCAGCAGTAGGGCAAGCTCCCATCCAGATACGCAGTATTTT
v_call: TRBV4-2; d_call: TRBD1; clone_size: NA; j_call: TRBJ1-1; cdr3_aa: CASSQGTGTGGSEAFF; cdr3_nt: TGTGCCAGCAGCCAAGGAACCGGGACAGGGGGCTCTGAAGCTTTCTTT
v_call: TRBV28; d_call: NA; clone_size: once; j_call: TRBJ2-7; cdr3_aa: CASRLGGGGYEQYF; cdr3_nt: TGTGCCAGCCGTCTTGGAGGGGGCGGGTACGAGCAGTACTTC
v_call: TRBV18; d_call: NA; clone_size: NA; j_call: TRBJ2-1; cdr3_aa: CASSPRSGEYNEQFF; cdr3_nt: TGTGCCAGCTCACCACGCTCGGGAGAGTACAATGAGCAGTTCTTC
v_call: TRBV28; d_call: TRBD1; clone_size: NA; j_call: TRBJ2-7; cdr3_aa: CASSLGDRPRGGEQYF; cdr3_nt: TGTGCCAGCAGTTTAGGGGACAGACCCCGAGGAGGCGAGCAGTACTTC
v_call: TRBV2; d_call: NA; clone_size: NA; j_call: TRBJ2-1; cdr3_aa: CAAKSLGNEQFF; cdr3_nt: TGTGCAGCTAAATCTCTGGGGAATGAGCAGTTCTTC
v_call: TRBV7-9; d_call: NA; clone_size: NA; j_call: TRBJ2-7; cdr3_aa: CASSPGVVPYEQYF; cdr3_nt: TGTGCCAGCAGCCCGGGGGTTGTACCCTACGAGCAGTACTTC
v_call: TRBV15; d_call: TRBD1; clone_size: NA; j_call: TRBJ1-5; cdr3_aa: CATSRTGEMEPQHF; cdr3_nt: TGTGCCACCAGCAGAACAGGGGAAATGGAGCCCCAGCATTTT
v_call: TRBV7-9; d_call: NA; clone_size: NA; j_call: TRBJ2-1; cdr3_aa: CASRYPRARAYNEQFF; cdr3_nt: TGTGCCAGCAGGTACCCTAGGGCCCGCGCCTACAATGAGCAGTTCTTC
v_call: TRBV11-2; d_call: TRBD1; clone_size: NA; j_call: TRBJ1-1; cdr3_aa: CASSGDRVGSGTEAFF; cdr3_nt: TGTGCCAGCAGCGGTGACAGGGTGGGATCGGGCACTGAAGCTTTCTTT
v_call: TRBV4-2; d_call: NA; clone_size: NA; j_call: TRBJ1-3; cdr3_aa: CASSQERTGNSGNTIYF; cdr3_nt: TGTGCCAGCAGCCAAGAACGAACGGGGAACTCTGGAAACACCATATATTTT
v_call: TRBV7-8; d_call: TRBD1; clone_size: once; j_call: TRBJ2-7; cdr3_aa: CASSPPGTAGQYF; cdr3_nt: TGTGCCAGCAGCCCTCCCGGGACAGCCGGGCAGTACTTC
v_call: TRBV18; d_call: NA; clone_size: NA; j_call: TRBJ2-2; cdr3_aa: CASSPGDQGELFF; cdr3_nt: TGTGCCAGCTCACCAGGGGACCAAGGGGAGCTGTTTTTT
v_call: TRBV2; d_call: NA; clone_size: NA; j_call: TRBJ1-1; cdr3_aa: CATSDGFGGTEAFF; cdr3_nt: TGTGCCACCTCGGACGGCTTTGGCGGGACTGAAGCTTTCTTT
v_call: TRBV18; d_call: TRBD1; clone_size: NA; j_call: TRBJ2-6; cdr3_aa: CASSPGTGASGANVLTF; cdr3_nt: TGTGCCAGCTCACCCGGGACAGGAGCCTCTGGGGCCAACGTCCTGACTTTC
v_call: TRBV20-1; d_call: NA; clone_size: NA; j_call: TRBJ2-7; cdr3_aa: CSDPRSYEQYF; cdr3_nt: TGCAGTGACCCGCGTTCCTACGAGCAGTACTTC
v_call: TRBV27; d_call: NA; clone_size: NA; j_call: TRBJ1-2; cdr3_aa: CASSHRERGGYTF; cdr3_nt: TGTGCCAGCAGTCACAGGGAAAGAGGTGGCTACACCTTC
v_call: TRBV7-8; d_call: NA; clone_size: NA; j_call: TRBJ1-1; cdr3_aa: CASSRQHMNTEAFF; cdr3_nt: TGTGCCAGCAGTAGACAGCACATGAACACTGAAGCTTTCTTT
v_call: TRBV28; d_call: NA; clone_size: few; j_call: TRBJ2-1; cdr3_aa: CASSLAARGGNEQFF; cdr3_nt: TGTGCCAGCAGTTTAGCAGCGCGGGGAGGCAATGAGCAGTTCTTC
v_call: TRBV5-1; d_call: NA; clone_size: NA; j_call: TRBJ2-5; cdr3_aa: CASSVGAQETQYF; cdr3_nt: TGCGCCAGCAGCGTTGGGGCCCAAGAGACCCAGTACTTC
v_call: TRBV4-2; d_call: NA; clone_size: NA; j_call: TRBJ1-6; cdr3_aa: CASSRAGGPPLHF; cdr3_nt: TGTGCCAGCAGCCGAGCTGGGGGCCCACCCCTCCACTTT
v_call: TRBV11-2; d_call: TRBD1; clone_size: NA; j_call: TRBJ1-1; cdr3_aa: CVSSGDRVGSGTEAFF; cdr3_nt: TGTGTCAGCAGCGGTGACAGGGTGGGATCGGGCACTGAAGCTTTCTTT
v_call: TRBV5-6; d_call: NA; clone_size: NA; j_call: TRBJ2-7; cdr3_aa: CASSLTPYEQYF; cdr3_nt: TGTGCCAGCAGCTTGACACCTTACGAGCAGTACTTC
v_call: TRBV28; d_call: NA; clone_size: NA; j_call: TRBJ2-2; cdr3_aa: CASSFSRIDTGELFF; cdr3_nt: TGTGCCAGCAGTTTCAGCAGGATAGACACCGGGGAGCTGTTTTTT
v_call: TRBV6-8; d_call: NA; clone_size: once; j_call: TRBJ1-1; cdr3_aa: CASSPKTAYTEAFF; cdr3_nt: TGTGCCAGCAGTCCTAAGACGGCATACACTGAAGCTTTCTTT
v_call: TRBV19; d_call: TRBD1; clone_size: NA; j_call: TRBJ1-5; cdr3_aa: CASSPPRQGLKPYSNQPQHF; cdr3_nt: TGTGCCAGTAGTCCACCTAGACAGGGACTAAAACCTTATAGCAATCAGCCCCAGCATTTT
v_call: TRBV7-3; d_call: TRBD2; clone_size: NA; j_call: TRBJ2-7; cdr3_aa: CASSLSGLAGVVYEQYF; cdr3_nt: TGTGCCAGCAGCCTATCGGGGCTAGCGGGAGTGGTCTACGAGCAGTACTTC
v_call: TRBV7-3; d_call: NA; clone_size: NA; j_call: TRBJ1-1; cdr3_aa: CASSLPGNTEAFF; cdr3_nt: TGTGCCAGCAGCTTGCCGGGGAACACTGAAGCTTTCTTT
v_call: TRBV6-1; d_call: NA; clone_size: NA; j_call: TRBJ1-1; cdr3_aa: CASSVQDGETEAFF; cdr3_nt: TGTGCCAGCTCCGTTCAGGATGGTGAAACTGAAGCTTTCTTT
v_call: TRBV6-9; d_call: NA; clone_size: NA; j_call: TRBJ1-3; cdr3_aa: CASSYRRTGNTIYF; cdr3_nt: TGTGCCAGCAGTTACCGAAGAACTGGAAACACCATATATTTT
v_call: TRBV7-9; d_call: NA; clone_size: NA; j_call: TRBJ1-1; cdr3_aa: CASTLVGVAEAFF; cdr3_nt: TGTGCCAGCACCCTAGTAGGGGTCGCTGAAGCTTTCTTT
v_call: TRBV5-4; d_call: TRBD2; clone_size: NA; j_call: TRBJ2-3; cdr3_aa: CASSSRVAGAGTDTQYF; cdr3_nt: TGTGCCAGCAGCTCCCGGGTAGCGGGGGCCGGCACAGATACGCAGTATTTT
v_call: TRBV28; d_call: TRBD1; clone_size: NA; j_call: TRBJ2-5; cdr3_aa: CASSFPQGPLWEQYF; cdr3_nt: TGTGCCAGCAGTTTCCCACAGGGGCCCTTGTGGGAGCAGTACTTC
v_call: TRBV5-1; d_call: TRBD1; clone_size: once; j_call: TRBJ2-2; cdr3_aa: CASSLAGGEDTGELFF; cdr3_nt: TGCGCCAGCAGCTTGGCAGGGGGCGAGGATACCGGGGAGCTGTTTTTT
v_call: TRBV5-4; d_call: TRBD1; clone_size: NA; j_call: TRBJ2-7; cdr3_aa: CASSSSPDRGNEQYF; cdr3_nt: TGTGCCAGCAGCTCTTCCCCGGACAGGGGGAACGAGCAGTACTTC
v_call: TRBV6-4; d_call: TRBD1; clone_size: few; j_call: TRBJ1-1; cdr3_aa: CASSHNGQGGEAFF; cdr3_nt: TGTGCCAGCAGCCATAACGGACAGGGTGGAGAAGCTTTCTTT
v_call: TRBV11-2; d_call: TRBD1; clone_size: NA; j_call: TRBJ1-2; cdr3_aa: CASSIQGAQYGYTF; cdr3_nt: TGTGCCAGCAGCATACAGGGGGCGCAGTATGGCTACACCTTC
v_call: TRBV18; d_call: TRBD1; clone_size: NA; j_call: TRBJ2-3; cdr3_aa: CASSPGTGNTDTQYF; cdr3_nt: TGTGCCAGCTCACCAGGGACAGGGAACACAGATACGCAGTATTTT